These 31 T cell receptor beta chains originate from one sample sequenced in a study of T-cell reconstitution after alpha-beta-depleted transplantation in children. Preparation of the TCRbeta library involved a method that used unique molecular identifiers. MiXCR, run by TCRdb on the PCR reads, gives a single entry per CDR3 protein. Among about 110,000 distinct CDR3 sequences listed, under 13% were seen once. Sequenced material: PBMCs from the stem cell graft donor, taken from the stem cell graft. Receptor source: a human donor who donated a stem cell graft to a child with acute lymphoblastic leukemia.

This clonotype occurred many times. This rearrangement joins TRBV20-1 to TRBJ2-2, with TRBD2 matching over 9 bases. Germline V CDR1 and CDR2: DFQATT, SNEGSKA (reference sequence). This CDR3 has 18 amino acids. V shed 1 base, J shed 3 bases, and the junction held 12 bases outside the gene matches. CDR3 region: CSARGGLAGSGDTGELFF. The CDR3 nucleotides are TGCAGTGCTAGAGGTGGTCTAGCGGGGAGTGGGGACACCGGGGAGCTGTTTTTT.

This clonotype was recorded at least ten times. J is TRBJ2-6 and V is TRBV20-1; D is ambiguous. The CDR3 has 12 amino acids. Trimming pared 3 bases from V and 4 bases from J, leaving 4 bases between. Germline V lookup: CDR1 DFQATT, CDR2 SNEGSKA (reference sequence). CDR3 DNA: TGCAGTGCTAGTTTAGGGGCCAACGTCCTGACTTTC. Amino acids: CSASLGANVLTF.

This clonotype occurred many times. V and J are TRBV7-9 and TRBJ1-5; TRBD1 aligns across 9 bases. Trimming at V came to 5 bases and at J to 6 bases, leaving 11 bases not matched to a gene. This CDR3 is 16 amino acids long. Germline V gene sequence: CDR1 SEHNR, CDR2 FQNEAQ (reference sequence). The CDR3 spells CASSITGTGPSQPQHF. The CDR3 nucleotides read TGTGCCAGCAGCATTACCGGGACAGGGCCGAGTCAGCCCCAGCATTTT. Based on the CDR3 plus reference TRBV7-9 and TRBJ1-5, the full variable domain is DTGVSQNPRHKITKRGQNVTFRCDPISEHNRLYWYRQTLGQGPEFLTYFQNEAQLEKSRLLSDRFSAERPKGSFSTLEIQRTEQGDSAMYLCASSITGTGPSQPQHFGDGTRLSIL.

This clonotype was counted at least ten times. The rearrangement uses TRBV20-1 and TRBJ2-7, with TRBD2 matching over 13 bases. The CDR3 loop spans 16 amino acids. V was pared by 3 bases and J by 3 bases, with 8 bases of the junction left unmatched. CDR1 is DFQATT, CDR2 SNEGSKA, per germline (reference sequence). The CDR3 DNA is TGCAGTGCTAGGGACTATGGACTAGCGGGAGACTACGAGCAGTACTTC. This sequence encodes CSARDYGLAGDYEQYF.

This clonotype came up many times. The chain has TRBV20-1 and TRBJ2-1; D is tentatively TRBD1 or TRBD2 (5 bases each). The CDR3 totals 12 residues. Trimming removed 8 bases at V and 4 bases at J, with 12 bases between. Germline V gene data show CDR1 as DFQATT and CDR2 as SNEGSKA (reference sequence). CDR3 nucleotides: TGCAGTCCCGGGGCCGATTACAATGAGCAGTTCTTC. Translating it yields CSPGADYNEQFF.

Ten or more counts support this clonotype. V is TRBV7-9 and J is TRBJ2-5, with D maybe TRBD2 (5 bases). Per germline, CDR1 SEHNR and CDR2 FQNEAQ (reference sequence). The CDR3 contains 16 residues. The V end lost 1 base, the J end lost 0 bases, and 12 bases lay between the germline ends. This chain's CDR3 is CASSLVPGKHQETQYF. DNA for the CDR3: TGTGCCAGCAGCTTAGTTCCCGGGAAACACCAAGAGACCCAGTACTTC.

This clonotype was counted many times. The chain combines TRBV5-1 with TRBJ2-5, with D perhaps given as TRBD1 or TRBD2 (8 bases each). Trimming removed 0 bases at V and 5 bases at J, with 17 bases between. CDR3 length: 16 amino acids. Germline lookup yields CDR1 SGHRS and CDR2 YFSETQ. CDR3 in DNA: TGCGCCAGCAGCTTGGGGACAGGGCCTAGCGGGGAGACCCAGTACTTC. This gives the protein CASSLGTGPSGETQYF.

Many counts were recorded for this clonotype. The J gene is TRBJ2-7, the V gene TRBV20-1; D is possibly TRBD1 (5 bases). Germline V lookup: CDR1 DFQATT, CDR2 SNEGSKA (reference sequence). The CDR3 loop spans 12 amino acids. V lost 7 bases, J lost 3 bases, and 13 bases lay in between. CDR3 in DNA: TGCAGTGGGGCAGGGCTCGGCTACGAGCAGTACTTC. It specifies CSGAGLGYEQYF.

This clonotype was observed many times. The chain joins TRBV30 to TRBJ2-3; no definite D call. The CDR3 length is 11 residues. Germline V gene sequence: CDR1 GTSNPN, CDR2 SVGIG (reference sequence). With 0 bases removed from V and 6 bases from J, the gap between germline ends came to 4 bases. The CDR3 DNA follows: TGTGCCTGGAGTGTACCTGATACGCAGTATTTT. This encodes CAWSVPDTQYF.

Many counts were recorded for this clonotype. The V and J genes are TRBV11-2 and TRBJ1-5, with TRBD1 matching 8 bases. The CDR3 length is 16 residues. From germline, CDR1 is SGHAT and CDR2 FQNNGV. V lost 0 bases to trimming and J lost 4 bases; unmatched junction nucleotides: 5. The CDR3 spells CASSLDGWDRNQPQHF. DNA of the CDR3: TGTGCCAGCAGCTTAGATGGTTGGGACAGGAATCAGCCCCAGCATTTT.

This clonotype showed up just a few times. This chain connects TRBV4-1 to TRBJ2-6, with 7 bases lining up with TRBD1. J gave up 2 bases and V 4 bases, and 8 bases lay outside the gene matches. The CDR3 loop spans 17 amino acids. Looked up from germline, CDR1 is MGHRA and CDR2 is YSYEKL. CDR3 sequence (DNA): TGCGCCAGCAGCCCCCGCGACAGGGTCCCTGGGGCCAACGTCCTGACTTTC. This sequence encodes CASSPRDRVPGANVLTF.

Many counts were recorded for this clonotype. The CDR3 sequence: CASSGPGPGISYEQYF. In nucleotides, the CDR3 is TGTGCCAGCAGCGGACCGGGACCCGGGATAAGCTACGAGCAGTACTTC. J is TRBJ2-7 and V is TRBV7-9, with D possibly being TRBD1 or TRBD2 (5 bases each). Trimming shortened V by 5 bases and J by 3 bases, and 20 bases separated the two germline ends. Germline V gene sequence: CDR1 SEHNR, CDR2 FQNEAQ (reference sequence). The CDR3 spans 16 residues.

This clonotype was seen at least ten times. The chain joins TRBV5-5 to TRBJ2-2, with D unresolved. V was cut by 1 base and J by 0 bases, with 7 bases left in between. The CDR3 length is 15 residues. Germline CDR1 and CDR2: SGHKS and YYEKEE (reference sequence). CDR3 region: CASSLRLSNTGELFF. In nucleotides, the CDR3 is TGTGCCAGCAGCTTGCGTCTATCGAACACCGGGGAGCTGTTTTTT. The full variable domain, with the rest looked up from reference TRBV5-5 and TRBJ2-2, is DAGVTQSPTHLIKTRGQQVTLRCSPISGHKSVSWYQQVLGQGPQFIFQYYEKEERGRGNFPDRFSARQFPNYSSELNVNALLLGDSALYLCASSLRLSNTGELFFGEGSRLTVL.

This clonotype was detected ten times or more. V and J are TRBV20-1 and TRBJ2-1; D is unclear. V was clipped by 0 bases and J by 5 bases, with 14 bases between them. Germline loops: CDR1 DFQATT, CDR2 SNEGSKA (reference sequence). CDR3 size: 15 residues. The CDR3 sequence is CSARDVANTHNEQFF. The CDR3 nucleotides read TGCAGTGCTAGAGATGTGGCCAACACCCACAATGAGCAGTTCTTC.

This clonotype was seen many times. The genes are TRBV20-1 and TRBJ2-1, with unresolved D. V lost 0 bases and J 7 bases, leaving 19 bases between the germline ends. Per germline, CDR1 DFQATT and CDR2 SNEGSKA (reference sequence). This CDR3 is 16 amino acids long. CDR3: CSARDYRTALRNEQFF. For the CDR3, the DNA is TGCAGTGCTAGAGATTACCGGACGGCCCTGAGGAATGAGCAGTTCTTC.

There are many counts of this clonotype. In DNA form, the CDR3 reads TGTGCCAGCAGTCTTCGGACTAGCGGGAGGGGAGAGACCCAGTACTTC. Translation gives CASSLRTSGRGETQYF. This chain joins TRBV27 and TRBJ2-5; 15 bases line up with TRBD2. Trimming cost V 5 bases and J 4 bases; bases outside gene matches: 5. The CDR3 has 16 residues. Germline CDR1 is MNHEY and CDR2 is SMNVEV (reference sequence).

The sample holds a few counts of this clonotype. J is TRBJ1-1 and V is TRBV12-5; unclear D gene. Germline CDR1 and CDR2: LGHNT and FRNRAP. With 0 bases removed from V and 2 bases from J, the gap between germline ends came to 10 bases. The CDR3 sequence is 15 residues long. For the CDR3, the DNA is TGTGCTAGTGGTTTGGTACCCGGAGATAACACTGAAGCTTTCTTT. Encoded protein: CASGLVPGDNTEAFF.

This clonotype was seen ten or more times. The chain uses TRBV4-1 and TRBJ1-2; perhaps TRBD1 as D (5 bases). This CDR3 region has 15 residues. CDR1 is MGHRA and CDR2 is YSYEKL in the germline V gene. V shed 0 bases and J shed 8 bases, with 16 bases lying between them. The CDR3 sequence is CASSQETATSRGYTF. The CDR3 DNA reads TGCGCCAGCAGCCAAGAGACAGCAACAAGTCGGGGCTACACCTTC.

Ten or more counts support this clonotype. CDR3 nucleotides: TGCAGTGCTAGAGATTGGCCTAGCGGCACCGGGGAGCTGTTTTTT. This sequence encodes CSARDWPSGTGELFF. This chain uses TRBV20-1 with TRBJ2-2; TRBD2 matches 7 bases. V lost 0 bases and J lost 4; bases outside the gene matches: 5. The CDR3 consists of 15 residues. Germline assignment: CDR1 DFQATT and CDR2 SNEGSKA (reference sequence).

This clonotype appeared many times. This chain links TRBV25-1 with TRBJ2-7; D remains ambiguous. Trimming shortened V by 1 base and J by 9 bases, and 19 bases separated the two germline ends. The CDR3 spans 15 residues. In germline, CDR1 is MGHDK, CDR2 SYGVNS. The CDR3, as DNA: TGTGCCAGCAGTGAATTCGCCTTTGCTCTGAGAGGGCAGTACTTC. Translation gives CASSEFAFALRGQYF.

This clonotype was recorded many times. This chain connects TRBV14 to TRBJ1-1; a possible D gene is TRBD1 (6 bases). Per the germline V gene, CDR1 is SGHDN and CDR2 is FVKESK. The V gene lost 1 base and the J gene lost 5 bases, with 14 bases spanning the gap. The CDR3 has 15 amino acids. CDR3 region: CASSQVLLRGTEAFF. The CDR3 DNA reads TGTGCCAGCAGCCAAGTTCTCCTCAGGGGAACTGAAGCTTTCTTT.

In regard to this clonotype: Possible read error: a much larger clone is one base away. The rearrangement links TRBV20-1 to TRBJ2-7; D is ambiguous. CDR1 DFQATT and CDR2 SNEGSKA come from the germline V gene (reference sequence). The CDR3 has 14 amino acids. Trimming took 6 bases from V and 0 from J, leaving 15 bases between them. CDR3 amino acids: CSALRAAGSYEQYF. CDR3 DNA sequence: TGCAGTGCCCTCCGGGCAGCAGGCTCCTACGAGCAGTACTTC.

This clonotype was picked up many times. The chain uses TRBV20-1 and TRBJ2-5, with a tentative D call TRBD1 (5 bases). V was pared by 0 bases and J by 1 base, with 12 bases between. Per the germline V gene, CDR1 is DFQATT and CDR2 is SNEGSKA (reference sequence). This CDR3 has 15 amino acids. CDR3 nucleotide sequence: TGCAGTGCTAGAGATTGGACACAGGTCCAAGAGACCCAGTACTTC. Encoded protein: CSARDWTQVQETQYF.

This clonotype has a count of ten or more. The chain is built from TRBV11-2 and TRBJ2-3; the D is unclear. Germline V lookup: CDR1 SGHAT, CDR2 FQNNGV. CDR3 length: 13 amino acids. Deletions cut 5 bases from V and 5 bases from J, with 11 bases between. The CDR3, as DNA: TGTGCCAGCAGCCCTCGTTCCTTAGATACGCAGTATTTT. Translating gives CASSPRSLDTQYF.

This clonotype was seen at least ten times. The V and J genes are TRBV6-5 and TRBJ2-1; TRBD2 matches at 7 bases. This CDR3 comprises 15 residues. J lost 2 bases, V lost 3 bases, and 4 bases had no gene match. Germline loops: CDR1 MNHEY, CDR2 SVGAGI. For the CDR3, the DNA is TGTGCCAGCAGTTATGGGGACTACCCCTACAATGAGCAGTTCTTC. It encodes CASSYGDYPYNEQFF.

Ten or more counts support this clonotype. The DNA for the CDR3 is TGTGCCAGCAGCCCCTGGGGTGCAACTAATGAAAAACTGTTTTTT. It encodes CASSPWGATNEKLFF. V is TRBV11-2 and J is TRBJ1-4, with unresolved D. With 5 bases removed from V and 0 bases from J, the gap between germline ends came to 10 bases. The CDR3 spans 15 residues. Germline CDR1 SGHAT, CDR2 FQNNGV.

In its sample, this clonotype was seen many times. The V and J genes are TRBV20-1 and TRBJ1-5; D ambiguous. Germline CDR1 reads DFQATT; CDR2 reads SNEGSKA (reference sequence). V was cut by 3 bases and J by 2 bases, with 11 bases left in between. The CDR3 is 14 amino acids. CDR3 amino acids: CSASSGVGNQPQHF. The CDR3 DNA reads as TGCAGTGCTAGTTCTGGGGTTGGCAATCAGCCCCAGCATTTT.

In the case of this clonotype: This may stem from a read error, because a much larger clone lies one nucleotide away. The rearrangement links TRBV24-1 to TRBJ2-5; no clear D. The germline V gene has CDR1 KGHDR and CDR2 SFDVKD. Between the trimmed V and J ends, which lost 0 bases and 7 bases, there was a span of 5 bases. The CDR3 runs to 12 residues. CDR3 DNA sequence: TGTGCCACCAGTGATTTGTCGGCGACCCAGTACTTC. The encoded protein is CATSDLSATQYF.

This clonotype has a count of ten or more. The rearrangement joins TRBV20-1 to TRBJ1-6, with D unclear. The CDR3 extends over 16 amino acids. With 2 bases removed from V and 9 bases from J, the gap between germline ends came to 20 bases. Germline CDR1 and CDR2: DFQATT and SNEGSKA (reference sequence). The CDR3 region is CSARPVPEALSSPLHF. The DNA for the CDR3 is TGCAGTGCTAGACCCGTCCCAGAAGCGCTCAGTTCACCCCTCCACTTT.

This clonotype was found many times. The gene calls are TRBV5-1 and TRBJ2-3, with D possibly called TRBD1 or TRBD2 (5 bases each). The V end was cut by 5 bases, the J end by 6 bases, with 13 bases between. Germline V lookup: CDR1 SGHRS, CDR2 YFSETQ. This CDR3 has 13 residues. CDR3 sequence: CASRRDPPDTQYF. CDR3 coding DNA: TGCGCCAGCAGACGGGACCCGCCGGATACGCAGTATTTT.

The chain is built from TRBV6-8 and TRBJ1-6; no clear D. The CDR3 is 20 amino acids. Trimming took 7 bases from V and 2 from J, leaving 27 bases between them. Germline V gives CDR1 MNHGY, CDR2 SAAAGT. The CDR3 here is CASISVDSRGGVTYNSPLHF. The CDR3 nucleotides are TGTGCCAGCATTTCGGTGGACTCTCGAGGCGGGGTCACCTATAATTCACCCCTCCACTTT.